Reported below is one TCR beta chain. These data belong to a study of blood T cell repertoires in COVID-19. Study-wide context: T cells, B-cell-depleted T cells, or PBMCs supplied cDNA or gDNA.

The germline V gene encodes CDR1 SGHNT and CDR2 YYREEE (reference sequence). V was trimmed by 4 bases and J by 3 bases, leaving 17 bases between them. The CDR3 has 15 residues. Here immunoSEQ multiplex PCR was the method, and the copy in TCRdb shows in-frame clones only, minus some. The sample lists about 100,000 clones, approximately 70% occurring once. V usage is TRBV5-4 and J usage is TRBJ2-7, with TRBD1 as a possible D gene (6 bases). What was sequenced was peripheral blood. The clonotype was recovered from a woman aged 40 to 50 with acute or convalescent COVID-19. CDR3 bases: TGTGCCAGCAGCCCTACCGGACAGAAAGTCTACGAGCAGTACTTC. This sequence encodes CASSPTGQKVYEQYF.